This TCR beta chain comes out of a study of T cell changes during pregnancy in multiple sclerosis. The CDR3 totals 15 residues. Per the germline V gene, CDR1 is SGHTA and CDR2 is FQGTGA. V shed 3 bases, J shed 0 bases, and the junction held 2 bases outside the gene matches. Here immunoSEQ multiplex PCR was the method, and the copy in TCRdb shows in-frame clones only, minus some. This table holds about 59,000 clones, about 94% found once. This sequence originates from a female donor with multiple sclerosis, enrolled in a pregnancy study. The chain links TRBV7-3 to TRBJ2-3, with 8 bases lining up with TRBD2. Sequences were derived from CD8+ T cells from peripheral blood mononuclear cells, sampled after pregnancy. CDR3 sequence: CASSFRGRSTDTQYF. As DNA, the CDR3 is TGTGCCAGCAGCTTCCGCGGGAGGAGCACAGATACGCAGTATTTT. Together with reference TRBV7-3 and TRBJ2-3, the CDR3 gives the full variable domain: GAGVSQTPSNKVTEKGKYVELRCDPISGHTALYWYRQSLGQGPEFLIYFQGTGAADDSGLPNDRFFAVRPEGSVSTLKIQRTERGDSAVYLCASSFRGRSTDTQYFGPGTRLTVL.